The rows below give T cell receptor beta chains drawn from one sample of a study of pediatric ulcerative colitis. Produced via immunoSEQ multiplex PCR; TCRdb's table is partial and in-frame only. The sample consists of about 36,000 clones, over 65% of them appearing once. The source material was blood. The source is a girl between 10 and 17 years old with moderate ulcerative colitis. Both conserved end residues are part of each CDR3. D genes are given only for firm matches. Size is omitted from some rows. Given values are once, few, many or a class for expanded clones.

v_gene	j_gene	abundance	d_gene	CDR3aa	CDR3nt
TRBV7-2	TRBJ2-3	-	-	CASSLGGGEDTQYF	TGTGCCAGCAGCTTAGGCGGAGGGGAGGATACGCAGTATTTT
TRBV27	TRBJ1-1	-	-	CASSLSTGNGAFF	TGTGCCAGCAGTTTATCGACTGGAAACGGGGCTTTCTTT
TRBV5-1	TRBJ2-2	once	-	CASSFPTGELFF	TGCGCCAGCAGCTTCCCGACCGGGGAGCTGTTTTTT
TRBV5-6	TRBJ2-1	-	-	CASSFYNEQFF	TGTGCCAGCAGCTTCTACAATGAGCAGTTCTTC
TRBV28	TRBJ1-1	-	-	CASSPRGLGTEAFF	TGTGCCAGCAGTCCGCGTGGACTGGGAACTGAAGCTTTCTTT
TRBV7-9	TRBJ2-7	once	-	CASSSGLTQEQYF	TGTGCCAGCAGCTCCGGACTCACCCAAGAGCAGTACTTC
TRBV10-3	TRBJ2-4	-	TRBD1	CAISERDRRARDIQYF	TGTGCCATCAGTGAGAGGGACAGGAGGGCTAGAGACATTCAGTACTTC
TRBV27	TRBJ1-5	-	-	CARFILVHQPQHF	TGTGCCCGCTTTATCCTCGTGCATCAGCCCCAGCATTTT
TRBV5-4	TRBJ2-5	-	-	CASSLGGHQETQYF	TGTGCCAGCAGCTTGGGGGGCCACCAAGAGACCCAGTACTTC
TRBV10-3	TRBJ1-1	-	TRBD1	CAISEGQGGSWTEAFF	TGTGCCATCAGCGAGGGACAGGGGGGCTCGTGGACTGAAGCTTTCTTT
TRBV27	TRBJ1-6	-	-	CASSGALGYSPLHF	TGTGCCAGCAGTGGGGCACTCGGTTATTCACCCCTCCACTTT
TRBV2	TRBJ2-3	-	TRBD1	CASSDVGTGDTQYF	TGTGCCAGCAGTGATGTGGGGACAGGGGATACGCAGTATTTT
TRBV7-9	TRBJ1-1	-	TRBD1	CASSLGQGARGNTEAFF	TGTGCCAGCAGCCTCGGACAGGGGGCGCGAGGGAACACTGAAGCTTTCTTT
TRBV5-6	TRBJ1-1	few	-	CASSLDRRITEAFF	TGTGCCAGCAGCTTGGATAGGAGGATCACTGAAGCTTTCTTT
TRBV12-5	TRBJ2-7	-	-	CASGVRVQEQYF	TGTGCTAGTGGAGTCAGGGTTCAGGAGCAGTACTTC
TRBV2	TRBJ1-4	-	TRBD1	CATGQDGNEKLFF	TGTGCCACCGGACAGGATGGTAATGAAAAACTGTTTTTT
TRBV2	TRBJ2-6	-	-	CASSGLSGANVLTF	TGTGCCAGCAGTGGTCTCTCTGGGGCCAACGTCCTGACTTTC
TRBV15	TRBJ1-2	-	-	CATSPWGSAEGYTF	TGTGCCACCAGCCCCTGGGGCTCTGCAGAAGGCTACACCTTC
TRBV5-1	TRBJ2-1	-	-	CASSLVGHEQFF	TGCGCCAGCAGCTTGGTTGGTCATGAGCAGTTCTTC
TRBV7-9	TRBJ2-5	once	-	CASDRGVKETQYF	TGTGCCAGCGACCGAGGGGTAAAAGAGACCCAGTACTTC
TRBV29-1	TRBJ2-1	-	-	CSVDDRVGRSSYNEQFF	TGCAGCGTCGACGACCGGGTGGGCAGGAGCTCCTACAATGAGCAGTTCTTC
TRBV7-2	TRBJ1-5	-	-	CASSPDSYQPQHF	TGTGCCAGCAGCCCAGACAGTTATCAGCCCCAGCATTTT
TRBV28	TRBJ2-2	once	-	CASRTLTGSGELFF	TGTGCCAGCAGAACCCTGACAGGCTCCGGGGAGCTGTTTTTT
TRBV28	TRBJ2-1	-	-	CASSLFLYEDNEQFF	TGTGCCAGCAGTCTTTTCCTATATGAAGACAATGAGCAGTTCTTC
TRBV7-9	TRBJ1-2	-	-	CASSLAEGDGYTF	TGTGCCAGCAGCTTAGCAGAGGGCGATGGCTACACCTTC
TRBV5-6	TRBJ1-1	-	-	CASSLWGTQEVTEAFF	TGTGCCAGCAGCCTCTGGGGTACCCAGGAGGTCACTGAAGCTTTCTTT
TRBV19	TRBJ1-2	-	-	CASSIGDSGYGYTF	TGTGCCAGTAGTATAGGAGATTCAGGGTATGGCTACACCTTC
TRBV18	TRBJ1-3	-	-	CASSPNLGSGNTIYF	TGTGCCAGCTCACCGAACTTAGGCTCTGGAAACACCATATATTTT
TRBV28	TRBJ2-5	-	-	CASTEGVNQETQYF	TGTGCCAGCACCGAAGGCGTCAACCAAGAGACCCAGTACTTC
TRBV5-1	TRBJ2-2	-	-	CASRPENTGELFF	TGCGCCAGCAGACCAGAGAACACCGGGGAGCTGTTTTTT
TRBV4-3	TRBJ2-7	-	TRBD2	CASSQEAGGPYEQYF	TGCGCCAGCAGCCAAGAAGCGGGGGGGCCCTACGAGCAGTACTTC
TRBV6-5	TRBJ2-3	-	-	CASRQGSTDTQYF	TGTGCCAGCAGGCAGGGTAGCACAGATACGCAGTATTTT
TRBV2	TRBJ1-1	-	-	CASFRGPTSTEAFF	TGTGCCAGCTTCAGGGGTCCGACCAGCACTGAAGCTTTCTTT
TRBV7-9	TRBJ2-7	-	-	CASRGNREVPYEQYF	TGTGCCAGCAGGGGGAACAGGGAGGTTCCCTACGAGCAGTACTTC
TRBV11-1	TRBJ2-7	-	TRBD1	CASSLDGTDLSEQYF	TGTGCCAGCAGCTTAGATGGGACAGATCTTTCCGAGCAGTACTTC
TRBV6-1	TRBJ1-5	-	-	CASSALESNQPQHF	TGTGCCAGCAGTGCCCTGGAAAGCAATCAGCCCCAGCATTTT
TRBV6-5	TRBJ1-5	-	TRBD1	CASLGGQPNQPQHF	TGTGCCAGCCTAGGGGGACAGCCAAATCAGCCCCAGCATTTT
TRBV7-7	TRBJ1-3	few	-	CASSLERGNTIYF	TGTGCTAGCAGCTTAGAACGAGGAAACACCATATATTTT
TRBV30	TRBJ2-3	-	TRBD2	CAWSGLAGGDTQYF	TGTGCCTGGAGTGGACTAGCGGGAGGGGATACGCAGTATTTT
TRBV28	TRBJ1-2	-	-	CASSLGASNYGYTF	TGTGCCAGCAGTTTAGGCGCCAGTAACTATGGCTACACCTTC
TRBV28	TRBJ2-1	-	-	CASSLYGTSSYNEQFF	TGTGCCAGCAGTTTATACGGCACCTCCTCCTACAATGAGCAGTTCTTC
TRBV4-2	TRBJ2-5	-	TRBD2	CASSPSRGREGQETQYF	TGTGCCAGCAGCCCGAGTCGGGGACGGGAGGGACAAGAGACCCAGTACTTC
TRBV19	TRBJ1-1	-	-	CASKNKGSTEAFF	TGTGCCAGTAAAAATAAGGGGAGCACTGAAGCTTTCTTT